This TCR beta chain was captured in a study of blood T cell repertoires in COVID-19. Study information: From the United States, Italy and Spain came samples of acute and convalescent COVID-19. PBMCs, B-cell-depleted T cells, or T cells provided the cDNA or gDNA that made up the material.

The CDR3 contains 16 residues. Trimming at V came to 0 bases and at J to 3 bases, leaving 7 bases not matched to a gene. CDR1 is MGHRA, CDR2 YSYEKL, per germline. Original methodology: Cell counts per sample came from amplifying reference gene primers. TCRdb's table, derived via immunoSEQ multiplex PCR, lists solely in-frame clones and lacks some. V and J calls plus clone size are reproduced from that table; the DNA served to infer D and trimming. The top ten hold around 5% of the sample, which has 58,000 or so clones, more than 60% seen once. This clone has only one observation. This receptor was taken from a human donor in a cohort sampled during active COVID-19. The sequenced sample consisted of peripheral blood. The chain couples TRBV4-1 to TRBJ2-7; 8 nucleotides agree with TRBD2. The CDR3 loop reads CASSQDPAGAYYEQYF. The CDR3 DNA reads TGCGCCAGCAGCCAAGATCCAGCGGGAGCTTACTACGAGCAGTACTTC.